This TCR beta chain emerged from a study of cytotoxic CD8 clonotypes in ibrutinib-treated CLL. Study background: Productive templates per sample averaged roughly 270,000; productive rearrangements, 80,000 to 95,000.

Germline V gene sequence: CDR1 MNHEY, CDR2 SVGAGI. V was pared by 8 bases and J by 4 bases, with 9 bases of the junction left unmatched. The CDR3 runs 15 residues. Here immunoSEQ multiplex PCR was the method, and the copy in TCRdb shows in-frame clones only, minus some. Altogether fewer than 300,000 clones are present, roughly four fifths being singletons, with the ten largest covering roughly 5%. This clone turned up a few times. The specimen comprised PBMCs, sampled at disease progression, from a patient treated with ibrutinib. This clonotype was sampled from a human donor with chronic lymphocytic leukemia. The V gene is TRBV6-5, the J gene TRBJ2-2; the match to TRBD1 covers 8 bases. The CDR3 nucleotides are TGTGCCAGCGGGTCGGACAGGGCCGGCACCGGGGAGCTGTTTTTT. As protein: CASGSDRAGTGELFF.